This T cell receptor beta chain was sequenced in a study of T cell changes during pregnancy in multiple sclerosis. Assay: immunoSEQ multiplex PCR; the TCRdb copy retains only in-frame clones and omits some. The table lists 40,000 to 45,000 clones, more than 90% of them singletons. The CDR3 consists of 16 residues. Trimming cost V 2 bases and J 1 base; bases outside gene matches: 10. In germline, CDR1 is SQVTM, CDR2 ANQGSEA. The V gene is TRBV29-1, the J gene TRBJ2-7, with 8 bases matching TRBD1. The receptor comes from a female donor with multiple sclerosis, enrolled in a pregnancy study. Sequenced here: CD8+ T cells from peripheral blood mononuclear cells, sampled in the third trimester of pregnancy. The CDR3 nucleotides read TGCAGCGTTGAAATCGGTGGGACAGGTGATTCCTACGAGCAGTACTTC. This sequence encodes CSVEIGGTGDSYEQYF.